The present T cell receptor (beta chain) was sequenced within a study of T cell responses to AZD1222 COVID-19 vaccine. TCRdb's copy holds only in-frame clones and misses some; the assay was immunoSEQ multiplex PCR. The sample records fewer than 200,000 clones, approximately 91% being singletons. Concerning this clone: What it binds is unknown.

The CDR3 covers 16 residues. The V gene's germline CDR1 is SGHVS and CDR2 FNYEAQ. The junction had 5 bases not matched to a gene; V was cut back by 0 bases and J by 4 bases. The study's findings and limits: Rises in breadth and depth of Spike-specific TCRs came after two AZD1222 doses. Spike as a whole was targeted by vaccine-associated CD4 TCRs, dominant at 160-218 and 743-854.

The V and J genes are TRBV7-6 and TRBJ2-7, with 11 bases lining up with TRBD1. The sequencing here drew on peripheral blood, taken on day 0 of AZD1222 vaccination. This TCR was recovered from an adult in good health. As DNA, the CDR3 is TGTGCCAGCAGCTTAGCCCCGGGACAGGGGGTTTACGAGCAGTACTTC. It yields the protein CASSLAPGQGVYEQYF.